These T cell receptor beta chains were read from a single sample in a study of blood T cell repertoires in COVID-19. Some clones are missing from TCRdb's copy, which holds only in-frame ones; the method was immunoSEQ multiplex PCR. The sample yields about 370,000 clones, roughly nine tenths seen once. The specimen sequenced was peripheral blood. The receptor set was obtained from a woman aged 30 to 39 with COVID-19, enrolled during active disease. CDR3s include the opening cysteine and the closing phenylalanine or tryptophan. The D gene is left open where the match is weak. Some rows mark clone size as missing; the rest say once, few, many or name a class of expanded clone.

TRBD1 TRBJ2-4 - TRBV6-2/TRBV6-3 CASSSGQRNIQYF TGTGCCAGCAGTTCGGGACAGCGAAACATTCAGTACTTC
- TRBJ2-1 - TRBV5-4 CASSLWSGNNEQFF TGTGCCAGCAGCCTGTGGTCAGGGAATAATGAGCAGTTCTTC
TRBD1 TRBJ2-1 - TRBV29-1 CSVDRDSHRYNEQFF TGCAGCGTTGATCGGGACAGTCATCGGTACAATGAGCAGTTCTTC
TRBD2 TRBJ2-2 - TRBV7-9 CASSFPSGRVGELFF TGTGCCAGCAGTTTCCCTAGCGGGAGGGTCGGGGAGCTGTTTTTT
- TRBJ1-2 - TRBV27 CASSPRGAANYGYTF TGTGCCAGCAGTCCCCGCGGGGCAGCTAACTATGGCTACACCTTC
TRBD2 TRBJ2-2 - TRBV2 CASSPSGMNTGELFF TGTGCCAGCAGTCCTAGCGGAATGAACACCGGGGAGCTGTTTTTT
TRBD1 TRBJ1-5 - TRBV4-3 CASSQDPWDRVQPQHF TGCGCCAGCAGCCAAGACCCGTGGGACAGGGTTCAGCCCCAGCATTTT
- TRBJ2-1 once TRBV28 CASSFGGGAYNEQFF TGTGCCAGCAGTTTCGGAGGGGGGGCCTACAATGAGCAGTTCTTC
TRBD2 TRBJ2-2 - TRBV19 CASSRRLAGGNTGELFF TGTGCCAGTAGCCGAAGACTAGCGGGGGGCAACACCGGGGAGCTGTTTTTT
TRBD1 TRBJ1-2 - TRBV4-3 CASSQTKQGALEGYTF TGCGCCAGCAGCCAAACCAAACAGGGGGCTCTCGAGGGCTACACCTTC
- TRBJ1-5 - TRBV19 CASSFDRRDQPQHF TGTGCCAGTAGTTTCGACAGACGGGATCAGCCCCAGCATTTT
TRBD1 TRBJ1-4 - TRBV30 CAWTQGHNEKLFF TGTGCCTGGACACAGGGGCATAATGAAAAACTGTTTTTT
- TRBJ2-7 - TRBV2 CASSVGHPSSYEQYF TGTGCCAGCAGCGTGGGACATCCGAGCTCCTACGAGCAGTACTTC
TRBD2 TRBJ2-3 - TRBV4-3 CASSQGLAGATGTDTQYF TGCGCCAGCAGCCAGGGACTAGCGGGGGCCACGGGCACAGATACGCAGTATTTT
TRBD1 TRBJ2-1 - TRBV5-1 CASSMARGRDEQFF TGCGCCAGCAGCATGGCGAGGGGGCGGGATGAGCAGTTCTTC
TRBD2 TRBJ2-3 - TRBV10-3 CAISESVSGGYRTDTQYF TGTGCCATCAGTGAGTCAGTGAGCGGGGGATATCGCACAGATACGCAGTATTTT
TRBD2 TRBJ2-5 - TRBV27 CASSLYAGGPGETQYF TGTGCCAGCAGTTTATACGCGGGGGGGCCTGGTGAGACCCAGTACTTC
TRBD1 TRBJ1-2 - TRBV7-2 CASSRGGNRGYGYTF TGTGCCAGCAGCAGAGGTGGAAACAGGGGCTATGGCTACACCTTC
- TRBJ1-1 - TRBV6-4 CASSARDGVVSEAFF TGTGCCAGCAGTGCGCGGGATGGGGTTGTCTCTGAAGCTTTCTTT
- TRBJ1-2 - TRBV2 CARQGSNYGYTF TGTGCCAGACAGGGTAGTAACTATGGCTACACCTTC
TRBD1 TRBJ1-1 - TRBV5-5 CASSLPYRGTEAFF TGTGCCAGCAGCCTACCCTACAGGGGCACTGAAGCTTTCTTT
- TRBJ2-6 - TRBV21-1 CASSSHRVPGANVLTF TGTGCCAGCAGCTCGCACAGGGTACCGGGGGCCAACGTCCTGACTTTC
TRBD2 TRBJ2-3 - TRBV6-2/TRBV6-3 CASSYSSSGGLTSTDTQYF TGTGCCAGCAGTTACTCTTCTAGCGGGGGGCTTACTAGCACAGATACGCAGTATTTT
- TRBJ2-2 - TRBV9 CASSVGAGSGELFF TGTGCCAGCAGCGTAGGCGCGGGGTCCGGGGAGCTGTTTTTT
TRBD2 TRBJ2-1 - TRBV18 CASSQTSGGNEQFF TGTGCCAGCTCACAAACTAGCGGAGGGAATGAGCAGTTCTTC
TRBD2 TRBJ2-2 - TRBV5-4 CASSPEEREIPGELFF TGTGCCAGCAGCCCTGAGGAGCGGGAGATCCCCGGGGAGCTGTTTTTT
TRBD2 TRBJ2-1 - TRBV7-2 CASSYGRPSYNEQFF TGTGCCAGCAGCTACGGGAGGCCCTCCTACAATGAGCAGTTCTTC
TRBD1 TRBJ1-1 - TRBV19 CASSIDLPGTGYTEAFF TGTGCCAGTAGTATAGATCTACCCGGGACAGGGTACACTGAAGCTTTCTTT
- TRBJ2-7 - TRBV12-5 CASVPTGGHPGTFDYEQYF TGTGCTAGTGTCCCCACAGGTGGTCATCCCGGGACATTTGACTACGAGCAGTACTTC
- TRBJ1-2 - TRBV11-2 CASRPLKEGVYGYTF TGTGCCAGCAGACCACTTAAAGAGGGGGTCTATGGCTACACCTTC
- TRBJ2-2 - TRBV21-1 CASSMLTGLPGELFF TGTGCCAGCAGCATGCTTACAGGGTTACCCGGGGAGCTGTTTTTT
TRBD1 TRBJ1-5 - TRBV18 CASSPGTGGPNQPQHF TGTGCCAGCTCACCTGGGACAGGGGGTCCGAATCAGCCCCAGCATTTT
TRBD2 TRBJ2-2 few TRBV5-6 CASSPGLAGASGELFF TGTGCCAGCAGCCCAGGACTAGCGGGAGCATCCGGGGAGCTGTTTTTT
- TRBJ2-2 - TRBV6-5 CASRRGGTGELFF TGTGCCAGCCGGCGGGGTGGCACCGGGGAGCTGTTTTTT
TRBD2 TRBJ2-3 once TRBV28 CASSFRGGLDTQYF TGTGCCAGCAGTTTCCGGGGGGGGCTGGATACGCAGTATTTT
- TRBJ2-7 - TRBV4-3 CASSQVQGSIYEQYF TGCGCCAGCAGCCAAGTGCAAGGGAGTATCTACGAGCAGTACTTC
- TRBJ2-3 - TRBV5-6 CASSFRLASTDTQYF TGTGCCAGCAGCTTTCGTCTAGCGAGCACAGATACGCAGTATTTT
TRBD1 TRBJ2-5 - TRBV9 CASSPDRGQETQYF TGTGCCAGCAGCCCCGACAGGGGGCAGGAGACCCAGTACTTC
- TRBJ1-3 - TRBV11-2 CASSSPRGSGNTIYF TGTGCCAGCAGTTCCCCCAGGGGATCTGGAAACACCATATATTTT
TRBD2 TRBJ2-1 - TRBV4-1 CASSQDLSGGYNEQFF TGCGCCAGCAGCCAAGATCTAAGCGGGGGGTACAATGAGCAGTTCTTC
TRBD1 TRBJ2-7 - TRBV5-1 CASTTGQGADEQYF TGCGCCAGCACCACCGGGCAGGGGGCAGACGAGCAGTACTTC
- TRBJ2-4 - TRBV4-2 CASSQDGVNIQYF TGTGCCAGCAGCCAAGATGGAGTAAACATTCAGTACTTC
- TRBJ1-5 - TRBV6-2/TRBV6-3 CASSYSGQGPQHF TGTGCCAGCAGTTACTCAGGGCAGGGTCCCCAGCATTTT
TRBD1 TRBJ2-1 once TRBV10-1 CASSATGTGSYNEQFF TGCGCCAGCAGTGCCACCGGGACAGGGTCCTACAATGAGCAGTTCTTC
TRBD2 TRBJ2-1 - TRBV7-2 CASSMGGLAFYNEQFF TGTGCCAGCAGCATGGGGGGACTAGCGTTTTACAATGAGCAGTTCTTC
- TRBJ1-5 - TRBV19 CASSIVADRNPSNQPQHF TGTGCCAGTAGTATAGTGGCCGACAGGAATCCAAGCAATCAGCCCCAGCATTTT
TRBD2 TRBJ2-3 - TRBV5-1 CASSLGSSGSATDTQYF TGCGCCAGCAGCTTGGGGTCTAGCGGGAGTGCTACAGATACGCAGTATTTT
TRBD2 TRBJ2-1 - TRBV10-1 CASSGLAGLYNEQFF TGCGCCAGCAGTGGACTAGCGGGGCTGTACAATGAGCAGTTCTTC
- TRBJ2-1 - TRBV10-2 CASSAYNEQFF TGCGCCAGCAGTGCATACAATGAGCAGTTCTTC
- TRBJ1-3 - TRBV19 CASSGWSVGAGNTIYF TGTGCCAGTAGTGGTTGGTCGGTTGGAGCTGGAAACACCATATATTTT
- TRBJ2-6 - TRBV7-2 CASSLGDSGANVLTF TGTGCCAGCAGCTTGGGAGACTCTGGGGCCAACGTCCTGACTTTC
TRBD2 TRBJ2-5 - TRBV9 CASSVGILAGGETQYF TGTGCCAGCAGCGTAGGAATTTTAGCGGGAGGAGAGACCCAGTACTTC
TRBD1 TRBJ1-6 - TRBV11-2 CASSLLPGGNSPLHF TGTGCCAGCAGCTTACTCCCAGGGGGTAATTCACCCCTCCACTTT
- TRBJ2-2 - TRBV30 CAWSRDTGELFF TGTGCCTGGAGTCGGGACACCGGGGAGCTGTTTTTT
TRBD2 TRBJ2-1 - TRBV5-4 CASSLRLAGVDEQFF TGTGCCAGCAGCTTGAGACTAGCGGGAGTGGATGAGCAGTTCTTC
TRBD2 TRBJ2-3 - TRBV28 CASSLSTSGDSTDTQYF TGTGCCAGCAGTTTATCCACTAGCGGGGATAGCACAGATACGCAGTATTTT
- TRBJ2-7 - TRBV6-5 CASSYSTQITEQYF TGTGCCAGCAGTTACTCGACTCAGATTACGGAGCAGTACTTC
- TRBJ1-1 - TRBV4-3 CASSQDRVRAGFMNTEAFF TGCGCCAGCAGCCAAGATCGTGTAAGGGCAGGGTTTATGAACACTGAAGCTTTCTTT
TRBD2 TRBJ2-5 - TRBV5-4 CASSLELAGVSETQYF TGTGCCAGCAGCTTGGAACTAGCGGGAGTCTCTGAGACCCAGTACTTC
TRBD1 TRBJ2-1 - TRBV27 CASTSYGQGAADNEQFF TGTGCCAGCACATCCTACGGACAGGGGGCGGCCGACAATGAGCAGTTCTTC